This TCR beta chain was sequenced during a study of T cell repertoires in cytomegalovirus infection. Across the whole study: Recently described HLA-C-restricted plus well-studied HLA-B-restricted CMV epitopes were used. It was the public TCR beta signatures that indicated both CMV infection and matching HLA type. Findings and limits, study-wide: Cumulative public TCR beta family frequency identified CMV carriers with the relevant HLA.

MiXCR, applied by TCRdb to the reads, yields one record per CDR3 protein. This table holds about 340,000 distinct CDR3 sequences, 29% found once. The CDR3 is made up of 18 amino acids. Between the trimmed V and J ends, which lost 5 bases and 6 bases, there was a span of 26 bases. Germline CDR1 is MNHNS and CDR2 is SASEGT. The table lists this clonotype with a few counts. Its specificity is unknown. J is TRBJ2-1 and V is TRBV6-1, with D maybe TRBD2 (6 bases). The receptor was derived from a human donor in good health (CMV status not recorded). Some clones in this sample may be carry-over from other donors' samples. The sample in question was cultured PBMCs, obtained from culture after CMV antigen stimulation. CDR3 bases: TGTGCCAGCAGTCTACTGGATGGAAGACTAGAGATCCCCAATGAGCAGTTCTTC. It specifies CASSLLDGRLEIPNEQFF.